A selection of T cell receptor beta chains follows, all from one sample in a study of shared T cell receptors in the human thymus. Using immunoSEQ multiplex PCR, the repertoire was profiled, and TCRdb retains in-frame clones only, with some absent. The table includes about 660,000 clones, approximately 88% detected once. These data also featured in a second study, about human thymus T cells.

The material sequenced was thymocytes. The origin of the receptors is a boy in the first two years of life with a congenital heart defect. The CDR3 runs from the conserved cysteine through the conserved F or W. The order of the fields is D gene, J gene, clone size, V gene, CDR3 DNA, CDR3 protein. The D gene is left open where the match is weak. Rows may omit the clone size; those that give it use once, few, many or a size class.

TRBD1 | TRBJ2-6 | . | TRBV10-3 | TGTGCCATCAGTGAGTCGGGGGACAGGGGTCCCTCTGGGGCCAACGTCCTGACTTTC | CAISESGDRGPSGANVLTF
TRBD1 | TRBJ1-1 | . | TRBV9 | TGTGCCAGCAGCGTCGACAGGGTGGCCACTGAAGCTTTCTTT | CASSVDRVATEAFF
TRBD2 | TRBJ2-1 | . | TRBV19 | TGTGCCAGTAGTGTCACCGGGACTAGCGGAGAAGAGCAGTTCTTC | CASSVTGTSGEEQFF
TRBD2 | TRBJ2-7 | once | TRBV27 | TGTGCCAGCAGTGGGAGGGCCTACGAGCAGTACTTC | CASSGRAYEQYF
TRBD2 | TRBJ2-1 | . | TRBV5-4 | TGTGCCAGCAGTATTACTAGCGAATTCGACAATGAGCAGTTCTTC | CASSITSEFDNEQFF
. | TRBJ1-5 | . | TRBV19 | TGTGCCAGTAGTATCCCAGGGTATAGCAATCAGCCCCAGCATTTT | CASSIPGYSNQPQHF
. | TRBJ1-2 | . | TRBV6-5 | TGTGCCAGCAGTCCCCACAGGTCCCGCGGCTACACCTTC | CASSPHRSRGYTF
. | TRBJ1-2 | . | TRBV6-5 | TGTGCCAGCAGACTCCGGGGGGATGGGGATGGAGGCTACACCTTC | CASRLRGDGDGGYTF
TRBD2 | TRBJ2-1 | . | TRBV4-3 | TGCGCCAGCAGCCAAGACCCCGGACTAGCGGGAGTGGGGAGCTCCTACAATGAGCAGTTCTTC | CASSQDPGLAGVGSSYNEQFF
. | TRBJ2-2 | . | TRBV5-1 | TGCGCCAGCAGCTCCGAAACAGGGCTACGGACCGGGGAGCTGTTTTTT | CASSSETGLRTGELFF
TRBD1 | TRBJ2-7 | . | TRBV5-4 | TGTGCCAGCAGCTTGCCCGACACCCGGACAGGGGAAACCTACGAGCAGTACTTC | CASSLPDTRTGETYEQYF
TRBD1 | TRBJ2-7 | . | TRBV27 | TGTGCCAGCCGGACAGGGGGCGGGTACGAGCAGTACTTC | CASRTGGGYEQYF
. | TRBJ2-5 | few | TRBV6-6 | TGTGCCAGCAGTACAGGAAAGACCCAGTACTTC | CASSTGKTQYF
. | TRBJ2-7 | . | TRBV28 | TGTGCCAGCAGCGGCTACGAGCAGTACTTC | CASSGYEQYF
. | TRBJ2-7 | once | TRBV13 | TGTGCCAGCAGCTACCCCCGGGGAAGGGGAGGTAAGTACGAGCAGTACTTC | CASSYPRGRGGKYEQYF
. | TRBJ2-2 | . | TRBV11-2 | TGTGCCAGCAGCTCCCACCGGGACTCGAACACCGGGGAGCTGTTTTTT | CASSSHRDSNTGELFF
. | TRBJ2-7 | . | TRBV7-9 | TGTGCCAGCAGCTTAGGGGAGCACGAGCAGTACTTC | CASSLGEHEQYF
. | TRBJ2-6 | . | TRBV5-6 | TGTGCCAGCAGCTTGCTCCTAGCTCCCTCTGGGGCCAACGTCCTGACTTTC | CASSLLLAPSGANVLTF
TRBD2 | TRBJ2-1 | . | TRBV29-1 | TGCAGCGTTGAAGATTGCGGGGGGACGGGGAGGCATGAGCAGTTCTTC | CSVEDCGGTGRHEQFF
TRBD1 | TRBJ2-7 | few | TRBV6-5 | TGTGCCAGCAGTCCCGGGACAGGCCTTAAATACGAGCAGTACTTC | CASSPGTGLKYEQYF
TRBD2 | TRBJ2-7 | . | TRBV19 | TGTGCCAGTAGTCCCGCCGGGCGGGAGAGGGGCGAGCAGTACTTC | CASSPAGRERGEQYF
TRBD1 | TRBJ1-2 | . | TRBV5-1 | TGCGCCAGCAGCTTGGTTGGGACAGGGGGCGCTATCGTGGATGGCTACACCTTC | CASSLVGTGGAIVDGYTF
. | TRBJ2-3 | . | TRBV5-1 | TGCGCCAGCAGCCGAAAGAGGGTACCCACAGATACGCAGTATTTT | CASSRKRVPTDTQYF
. | TRBJ2-3 | . | TRBV27 | TGTGCCAGCAGCCACCACGGCGCAGGGCTGGATACGCAGTATTTT | CASSHHGAGLDTQYF
TRBD2 | TRBJ2-1 | . | TRBV27 | TGTGCCAGCACCATGCAAAGAACTAGCGGTCAATTGGCCAATGAGCAGTTCTTC | CASTMQRTSGQLANEQFF
. | TRBJ1-5 | . | TRBV28 | TGTGCCAGCAGTTTATACAGGGAATATAGCAATCAGCCCCAGCATTTT | CASSLYREYSNQPQHF
TRBD2 | TRBJ2-3 | . | TRBV5-6 | TGTGCCAGCAGCTCTGGTATTAGCGGGTTATGGTATTTT | CASSSGISGLWYF
. | TRBJ2-5 | . | TRBV4-2 | TGTGCCAGCAGCCAGATCACCAGCCGGGAAGAGACCCAGTACTTC | CASSQITSREETQYF
TRBD1 | TRBJ2-7 | few | TRBV7-9 | TGTGCCAGCAGCCCAAGAGAAGACAGGGGGCCTGGGGAGCAGTACTTC | CASSPREDRGPGEQYF
TRBD2 | TRBJ2-7 | few | TRBV6-1 | TGTGCCAGCATGCACAGCGGGAGTACCCACGAGCAGTACTTC | CASMHSGSTHEQYF
TRBD1 | TRBJ2-3 | . | TRBV28 | TGTGCCACCAGGACAGGGTTCTTCACAGATACGCAGTATTTT | CATRTGFFTDTQYF
TRBD2 | TRBJ2-7 | . | TRBV27 | TGTGCCACCGAGACTAGCGGGAGGACGTACGAGCAGTACTTC | CATETSGRTYEQYF
. | TRBJ2-7 | . | TRBV28 | TGTGCCAGCAGAGGGGGCTACGAGCAGTACTTC | CASRGGYEQYF
. | TRBJ1-3 | . | TRBV5-1 | TGCGCCAGCAGCCGGACCCGGACAGTTCCCCGATCCGGAAACACCATATATTTT | CASSRTRTVPRSGNTIYF
TRBD2 | TRBJ2-2 | . | TRBV7-6 | TGTGCCAGCAGCATCCCGGGGGAGAAGCGGGGTGCGAACACCGGGGAGCTGTTTTTT | CASSIPGEKRGANTGELFF
TRBD2 | TRBJ2-3 | . | TRBV7-2 | TGTGCCAGCAGCTCTCTTCCGGGACTAGCGGGGCGGTTTGATACGCAGTATTTT | CASSSLPGLAGRFDTQYF
. | TRBJ1-1 | . | TRBV5-1 | TGCGCCAGCAGCTGCCGCCCAGGGGAGGGTGAAGCTTTCTTT | CASSCRPGEGEAFF
. | TRBJ1-3 | . | TRBV4-3 | TGCGCCAGCAGCCAAGACCCCCCCCCGGTCTCTGGAAACACCATATATTTT | CASSQDPPPVSGNTIYF
. | TRBJ2-7 | . | TRBV7-9 | TGTGCCAGCAGCTTAAACCAACCCTACTACGAGCAGTACTTC | CASSLNQPYYEQYF
. | TRBJ2-1 | . | TRBV21-1 | TGTGCCAGCAGCAAGGGGGGGACTAGCAGATGGCGGGGTTACAATGAGCAGTTCTTC | CASSKGGTSRWRGYNEQFF
. | TRBJ2-7 | . | TRBV9 | TGTGCCAGCAGCGTAGGGGCCCAGAACACCTCCTACGAGCAGTACTTC | CASSVGAQNTSYEQYF
TRBD2 | TRBJ2-5 | . | TRBV4-1 | TGCGCCAGCAGCCCTGATCCGGGCGGGAGGGGAGAGACCCAGTACTTC | CASSPDPGGRGETQYF
. | TRBJ2-7 | once | TRBV27 | TGTGCCAGCAGTCCGCTTAGGGGGGGGGCAATCTACGAGCAGTACTTC | CASSPLRGGAIYEQYF
. | TRBJ2-5 | . | TRBV19 | TGTGCCAGTAGCGGAACAGGAAAACAAGAGACCCAGTACTTC | CASSGTGKQETQYF
TRBD1 | TRBJ2-1 | . | TRBV11-3 | TGTGCCAGCAGCAAAGGGACAGGGCATGAGCAGTTCTTC | CASSKGTGHEQFF
. | TRBJ1-2 | . | TRBV10-3 | TGTGCCATCAGTGATGGGGTAGAGGGTACAGGGACCTCCTATGGCTACACCTTC | CAISDGVEGTGTSYGYTF
TRBD1 | TRBJ1-5 | . | TRBV7-8 | TGTGCCAGCAGCGGGGCAGGACAGGTCAATCAGCCCCAGCATTTT | CASSGAGQVNQPQHF
. | TRBJ2-3 | once | TRBV7-6 | TGTGCCAGCAGCTTCGGCGGGAATACGCAGTATTTT | CASSFGGNTQYF
. | TRBJ1-2 | . | TRBV5-6 | TGTGCCAGCAGCTTAGGGGGGGCAGGCCGTAACTATGGCTACACCTTC | CASSLGGAGRNYGYTF
. | TRBJ2-7 | once | TRBV6-6 | TGTGCCAGCAGTTACTCACAGGGGAGGTACGAGCAGTACTTC | CASSYSQGRYEQYF
. | TRBJ2-7 | . | TRBV25-1 | TGTGCCAGCAGTGAGGTAGGAGCTTACGAGCAGTACTTC | CASSEVGAYEQYF
TRBD1 | TRBJ2-1 | . | TRBV30 | TGTGCCTGGATAACAGGGGGGCTACGACCAACCCCGTCCTACAATGAGCAGTTCTTC | CAWITGGLRPTPSYNEQFF
. | TRBJ2-1 | . | TRBV7-6 | TGTGCCAGCAGCTTTGGCGCCAGGGCGGGGAGCTCCTACAATGAGCAGTTCTTC | CASSFGARAGSSYNEQFF
. | TRBJ2-5 | . | TRBV5-8 | TGTGCCACCGGGGGACTGTCGGGCCAGTACTTC | CATGGLSGQYF
TRBD2 | TRBJ2-7 | . | TRBV7-2 | TGTGCCAGCAGACTACTAGCGGGGGCCTACGAGCAGTACTTC | CASRLLAGAYEQYF
TRBD2 | TRBJ2-7 | once | TRBV6-1 | TGTGCCAGCGCCGGGACTAGCGGGGGCTCCTACGAGCAGTACTTC | CASAGTSGGSYEQYF
. | TRBJ2-2 | once | TRBV11-2 | TGTGCCAGCAGCTCCATTACAGAGACCGGGGAGCTGTTTTTT | CASSSITETGELFF
TRBD2 | TRBJ2-2 | . | TRBV6-5 | TGTGCCAGCAGTTGGGCGGGAGGGCCCCCCGGGGAGCTGTTTTTT | CASSWAGGPPGELFF
. | TRBJ1-1 | . | TRBV5-4 | TGTGCCAGCAGCTTTTTCTGGGTTCCGGGCACTGAAGCTTTCTTT | CASSFFWVPGTEAFF